This T cell receptor beta chain was sequenced for a study of control samples from healthy donors and cancer patients. The CDR3 covers 14 residues. Trimming removed 0 bases at V and 8 bases at J, with 9 bases between. Germline CDR1 is SGHTS and CDR2 is YDEGEE. Using immunoSEQ multiplex PCR, the repertoire was profiled, and TCRdb retains in-frame clones only, with some absent. The sample holds 120,000 or so clones, about 86% seen once. This receptor was identified in a man between 25 and 39 years old in good health. The sample taken for sequencing was blood. The V call is TRBV5-8, the J call TRBJ1-6; D gene uncertain. The CDR3 loop reads CASSLEGLDSPLHF. CDR3 bases: TGTGCCAGCAGCTTGGAGGGCCTGGATTCACCCCTCCACTTT.